Each of the 28 T cell receptor beta chains below was sequenced from the same sample in a study of T cells in women clearing cervical HPV infection. The table came from immunoSEQ multiplex PCR; TCRdb's copy has only in-frame clones and leaves some out. The listing contains roughly 35,000 clones. Specimen: blood buffy coat. Every receptor here comes from a woman between 18 and 75 years old with a cervical HPV16 infection that either progressed to CIN3+ or cleared (not recorded which).

Comments on this clone: The sequence runs out 3 residues before the end of the CDR3; the remainder is reconstructed from the germline J gene. The chain has TRBV6-1 and TRBJ2-1; D remains unclear. The V gene's germline CDR1 is MNHNS and CDR2 SASEGT. The length of the CDR3 is 12 residues. Trimming shortened V by 2 bases and J by 8 bases, and 7 bases separated the two germline ends. Here the CDR3 reads CASSEIFYEQFF. CDR3 bases read: TGTGCCAGCAGTGAAATATTCTATGAG.

Notes on this clone: The DNA ends 3 residues before the CDR3 does, and the rest of the CDR3 is filled in from the germline J gene. The chain joins TRBV19 to TRBJ1-1; D gene ambiguous. The CDR3 runs to 13 residues. Deletions cut 6 bases from V and 5 bases from J, with 13 bases between. Per the germline V gene, CDR1 is LNHDA and CDR2 is SQIVND (reference sequence). The CDR3 sequence is CASRELPGTEAFF. The CDR3 bases that were read are TGTGCCAGTAGGGAGTTGCCGGGGACTGAA.

Judged by frequency, this clone is medium-sized. The CDR3 end lies 3 residues beyond the end of the read and is filled in from the germline J gene. Other DNA sequences of this sample code for an identical CDR3. The chain is built from TRBV18 and TRBJ2-4, with TRBD1 identical over 8 bases. The CDR3 has 15 residues. Per the germline V gene, CDR1 is KGHSH and CDR2 is LQKENI. This CDR3 is CASSPPGQVEVVQYF. The sequenced CDR3 bases are TGTGCCAGCTCACCGCCGGGACAGGTCGAAGTTGTT.

Notes on this clone: The read falls 3 residues short of the CDR3 end, and the missing part is taken from the germline J gene. The same CDR3 can be traced to other DNA sequences in this sample. V usage is TRBV19 and J usage is TRBJ1-3; D uncertain. Trimming shortened V by 7 bases and J by 0 bases, and 13 bases separated the two germline ends. The CDR3 spans 15 residues. From germline, CDR1 is LNHDA and CDR2 SQIVND (reference sequence). Incomplete CDR3 DNA: TGTGCCAGTAACGGCAGGCAAACCTCTGGAAACACC. Its translation is CASNGRQTSGNT. The whole CDR3 sequence reads CASNGRQTSGNTIYF.

Regarding this clone: The CDR3 extends 3 residues past the end of the read, so its final part is completed from the germline J gene. The chain recombines TRBV2 with TRBJ2-5; possibly TRBD1 for D (6 bases). The germline V and J ends were trimmed by 10 bases and 5 bases, with 14 bases remaining between them. This CDR3 has 12 residues. CDR1 is SNHLY, CDR2 FYNNEI, per germline. CDR3 DNA, as far as it was read: TGTGCCATCTCCAGGGGTTTTGAGACC. Translated, it gives CAISRGFET. The whole CDR3 protein is CAISRGFETQYF.

As concerns this clone: The read gets to within 3 residues of the CDR3 end, and the germline J gene fills in the rest. J is TRBJ1-5 and V is TRBV18; 7 nucleotides agree with TRBD1. J was trimmed by 5 bases and V by 2 bases; bases with no gene match: 6. This CDR3 has 15 residues. Germline V lookup: CDR1 KGHSH, CDR2 LQKENI. The DNA read from the CDR3 is TGTGCCAGCTCACCAGTAACCGGGACAGATCAGCCC. This gives the protein CASSPVTGTDQP. The whole CDR3 protein is CASSPVTGTDQPQHF.

The CDR3 sequence is CASSLSAGANTGELFF. The covered CDR3 bases are TGCGCCAGCAGCCTCTCCGCGGGGGCGAACACCGGGGAG. The chain uses TRBV5-1 and TRBJ2-2, with 7 bases that match TRBD2. The DNA ends 3 residues before the CDR3 does, and the rest of the CDR3 is filled in from the germline J gene. CDR1 is SGHRS, CDR2 YFSETQ, per germline. This CDR3 comprises 16 residues. V gave up 4 bases and J gave up 0 bases; unmatched junction bases: 6. The full variable domain, its missing parts supplied by reference TRBV5-1 and TRBJ2-2, is KAGVTQTPRYLIKTRGQQVTLSCSPISGHRSVSWYQQTPGQGLQFLFEYFSETQRNKGNFPGRFSGRQFSNSRSEMNVSTLELGDSALYLCASSLSAGANTGELFFGEGSRLTVL.

On this clone: Read sequence stops 3 residues before the CDR3 end, and the germline J gene provides the missing end. V is TRBV19 and J is TRBJ2-5; tentative D call: TRBD2 (6 bases). There are 14 residues in the CDR3. Germline lookup yields CDR1 LNHDA and CDR2 SQIVND (reference sequence). Trimming took off 6 bases at V and 4 bases at J, with 15 bases between the two ends. This chain's CDR3 is CASRSTRRGETQYF. Incomplete CDR3 DNA: TGTGCCAGTAGATCCACCCGGAGGGGAGAGACC.

A note on this clone: With the read ending 3 residues before the CDR3 end, the germline J gene is used to fill in that end. This rearrangement joins TRBV6-2 or TRBV6-3 to TRBJ1-1; 10 bases are a match to TRBD1. J lost 5 bases, V lost 4 bases, and 4 bases had no gene match. Germline V gives CDR1 MNHEY, CDR2 SVGEGT. The CDR3 has 14 residues. Partial CDR3 DNA: TGTGCCAGCAGTTTGACAGGGGGCAGAACTGAA. It is translated as CASSLTGGRTE. The complete CDR3 sequence is CASSLTGGRTEAFF.

CDR3 sequence: CASSPTRGEQFF. The covered CDR3 bases are TGTGCCAGCAGCCCGACCAGGGGTGAG. The J gene is TRBJ2-1, the V gene TRBV5-6; maybe TRBD1 (6 bases). The CDR3 goes on 3 residues after the read ends, and that part is filled in from the germline J gene. This CDR3 has 12 amino acids. CDR1 is SGHDT, CDR2 YYEEEE, per germline. V was shortened by 4 bases and J by 9 bases, with 11 bases between the two germline ends. Full variable domain (remainder filled in from reference TRBV5-6 and TRBJ2-1): DAGVTQSPTHLIKTRGQQVTLRCSPKSGHDTVSWYQQALGQGPQFIFQYYEEEERQRGNFPDRFSGHQFPNYSSELNVNALLLGDSALYLCASSPTRGEQFFGPGTRLTVL.

A word on this clone: The read halts 3 residues ahead of the CDR3 end, with the missing end drawn from the germline J gene. V is TRBV7-9 and J is TRBJ1-2, with D tentatively TRBD1 (6 bases). Germline CDR1 and CDR2: SEHNR and FQNEAQ (reference sequence). The CDR3 contains 14 residues. The V gene lost 5 bases and the J gene lost 5 bases, with 15 bases spanning the gap. The DNA read from the CDR3 is TGTGCCAGCAGCCAGGGGAAGGATCTGTATGGC. Amino acids: CASSQGKDLYG. The CDR3, in full, reads CASSQGKDLYGYTF.

As concerns this clone: The sequence runs out 3 residues before the end of the CDR3; the remainder is reconstructed from the germline J gene. This chain connects TRBV7-9 to TRBJ1-1; D is perhaps TRBD1 (5 bases). The CDR3 is 15 amino acids. The germline CDR1 and CDR2 sequences are SEHNR and FQNEAQ (reference sequence). CDR3 sequence reads: CASGTRLAGVMTAFF. Incomplete CDR3 DNA: TGTGCCAGCGGCACCAGACTAGCGGGGGTGATGACA.

About this clone itself: The sequence runs out 3 residues before the end of the CDR3; the remainder is reconstructed from the germline J gene. The J gene is TRBJ2-1, the V gene TRBV7-9; no firm D call. Germline-derived CDR1 and CDR2 are SEHNR and FQNEAQ (reference sequence). V lost 6 bases, J lost 6 bases, and 15 bases lay in between. The CDR3 runs 14 residues. The CDR3 DNA, read in part, is TGTGCCAGCAGTTATACCGCGACGGGCAATGAG. Amino acid sequence: CASSYTATGNE. The full CDR3 is CASSYTATGNEQFF.

On this clone: The DNA ends 3 residues before the CDR3 does, and the rest of the CDR3 is filled in from the germline J gene. The chain is built from TRBV20-1 and TRBJ2-1; 11 bases map to TRBD2. The CDR3 is made up of 18 amino acids. CDR1 and CDR2 from the germline V gene are DFQATT and SNEGSKA (reference sequence). The trim removed 0 bases at V and 6 bases at J, leaving 13 bases unmatched. The CDR3 loop is CSARDPMVAGGPGNEQFF. The CDR3 bases that were read are TGCAGTGCTAGAGATCCGATGGTAGCGGGGGGGCCGGGCAATGAG.

Worth noting for this clone: The DNA ends 3 residues before the CDR3 does, and the rest of the CDR3 is filled in from the germline J gene. The chain joins TRBV7-7 to TRBJ2-1, with a possible D match to TRBD1 (6 bases). V was clipped by 5 bases and J by 9 bases, with 17 bases between them. Germline assignment: CDR1 SSHAT and CDR2 FNYEAQ (reference sequence). The CDR3 runs 14 residues. CDR3 residues: CASSPSGANGEQFF. The sequenced CDR3 bases are TGTGCCAGCAGCCCTTCAGGGGCCAACGGTGAG.

Note on this clone: The read falls 3 residues short of the CDR3 end, and the missing part is taken from the germline J gene. V usage is TRBV11-2 and J usage is TRBJ2-7; 11 bases map to TRBD1. V lost 5 bases, J lost 3 bases, and 6 bases stayed unmatched. The V gene's germline CDR1 is SGHAT and CDR2 FQNNGV. The CDR3 has 15 amino acids. This chain's CDR3 is CASSEDRGPLYEQYF. CDR3 bases read: TGTGCCAGCAGCGAGGACAGGGGGCCCCTCTACGAG. Combining the CDR3 with reference TRBV11-2 and TRBJ2-7 gives the whole variable domain EAGVAQSPRYKIIEKRQSVAFWCNPISGHATLYWYQQILGQGPKLLIQFQNNGVVDDSQLPKDRFSAERLKGVDSTLKIQPAKLEDSAVYLCASSEDRGPLYEQYFGPGTRLTVT.

For this clone: The read terminates 3 residues ahead of where the CDR3 ends, so the germline J gene completes it. V and J are TRBV29-1 and TRBJ1-1; TRBD1 is a possible D gene (5 bases). Germline V gene lookup returns CDR1 SQVTM and CDR2 ANQGSEA. With 5 bases removed from V and 7 bases from J, the gap between germline ends came to 14 bases. CDR3 length equals 12 residues. The CDR3 DNA, read in part, is TGCAGCGTTCCCCTGGGGGGGGGTGAA. Encoded protein: CSVPLGGGE. The full CDR3 sequence reads CSVPLGGGEAFF.

The CDR3 loop is CASKGQDLSGANVLFF. The part of the CDR3 DNA that was read is TGCGCCAGCAAGGGACAGGACCTCTCTGGGGCCAACGTG. This chain connects TRBV5-1 to TRBJ2-2, with 8 bases lining up with TRBD1. The read halts 3 residues ahead of the CDR3 end, with the missing end drawn from the germline J gene. This CDR3 region has 16 residues. CDR1 is SGHRS, CDR2 YFSETQ, per germline.

As concerns this clone: The read gets to within 3 residues of the CDR3 end, and the germline J gene fills in the rest. The chain has TRBV7-9 and TRBJ2-5; 10 bases fit TRBD2. The V gene end was trimmed by 5 bases and the J gene end by 3 bases; junction bases not matched to a gene: 3. CDR1 and CDR2 (germline): SEHNR, FQNEAQ (reference sequence). The length of the CDR3 is 14 residues. The sequenced CDR3 bases are TGTGCCAGCAGCCCCGGACTAGCGGAAGAGACC. Residues: CASSPGLAEET. The full CDR3 is CASSPGLAEETQYF.

Comment on this clone: The sequenced fragment ends 3 residues before the CDR3 boundary, so the rest is inferred from the germline J gene. The V and J genes are TRBV7-2 and TRBJ2-2; D is possibly TRBD1 (6 bases). The CDR3 has 15 amino acids. The V gene's germline CDR1 is SGHTA and CDR2 FQGNSA. CDR3 sequence reads: CASSLVAGERGGLFF. CDR3 bases read: TGTGCCAGCAGCTTAGTCGCAGGGGAAAGAGGAGGG.

Of note for this clone: The CDR3 goes on 3 residues after the read ends, and that part is filled in from the germline J gene. The chain recombines TRBV18 with TRBJ2-1; D remains ambiguous. This CDR3 contains 16 residues. Germline CDR1 and CDR2: KGHSH and LQKENI. Trimming removed 2 bases at V and 5 bases at J, with 16 bases between. Incomplete CDR3 DNA: TGTGCCAGCTCACCAGTGGCCCCTCTCCTCAACAATGAG. It codes for CASSPVAPLLNNE. The entire CDR3 reads CASSPVAPLLNNEQFF.

A remark on this clone: The read comes to an end 3 residues before the CDR3 does, leaving the germline J gene to fill in the end. The chain is built from TRBV5-1 and TRBJ2-1; 7 nucleotides match TRBD2. The CDR3 consists of 16 residues. After removal of 5 bases from V and 1 base from J, the junction contained 9 bases not matched to a gene. Germline CDR1 and CDR2: SGHRS and YFSETQ. The sequenced part of the CDR3 DNA is TGCGCCAGCAGGAAAAGCGGGGATGCATCCTACAATGAG. Translation: CASRKSGDASYNE. The full CDR3 is CASRKSGDASYNEQFF.

To note about this clone: The sequenced fragment ends 3 residues before the CDR3 boundary, so the rest is inferred from the germline J gene. The chain carries TRBV20-1 and TRBJ1-2, with D hard to call. This CDR3 comprises 16 residues. Trimming left V 3 bases short and J 6 bases short, with 23 bases between. CDR1 is DFQATT, CDR2 SNEGSKA, per germline (reference sequence). The DNA read from the CDR3 is TGCAGTGCTAGTATGATCTGGGCTCGGCCCGCCGATGGC. Encoded protein: CSASMIWARPADG. The full CDR3 protein reads CSASMIWARPADGYTF.

About this clone: The CDR3 end falls 3 residues outside the read, so it is completed with the germline J gene. The chain joins TRBV7-9 to TRBJ1-2; D remains ambiguous. CDR3 length equals 12 residues. CDR1 is SEHNR, CDR2 FQNEAQ, per germline (reference sequence). This CDR3 is CASSGNQVDYTF. CDR3 DNA, as far as it was read: TGTGCCAGCAGCGGAAACCAGGTAGAC.

Here the CDR3 reads CASSLIWGENQPQHF. The part of the CDR3 DNA that was read is TGTGCCAGCAGCTTAATTTGGGGGGAAAATCAGCCC. This chain connects TRBV5-5 to TRBJ1-5, with a possible D match to TRBD1 (5 bases). The read comes to an end 3 residues before the CDR3 does, leaving the germline J gene to fill in the end. Trimming left V 2 bases short and J 4 bases short, with 13 bases between. The CDR3 totals 15 residues. Germline lookup yields CDR1 SGHKS and CDR2 YYEKEE (reference sequence).

For this clone: The CDR3 goes on 3 residues after the read ends, and that part is filled in from the germline J gene. The V and J genes are TRBV5-4 and TRBJ2-1, with 8 bases aligning to TRBD2. V dropped 0 bases and J dropped 7; count of bases not matched to a gene: 9. The CDR3 has 16 residues. Germline-derived CDR1 and CDR2 are SGHNT and YYREEE (reference sequence). The CDR3 DNA, read in part, is TGTGCCAGCAGCTTGGATCCGGGAGGGGGTGTGAATGAG. Protein product: CASSLDPGGGVNE. The whole CDR3 protein is CASSLDPGGGVNEQFF.

Concerning this clone itself: The read terminates 3 residues before the CDR3 end, so the remaining end is supplied by the germline J gene. The chain recombines TRBV6-1 with TRBJ1-4; unclear D gene. The CDR3 is 15 residues long. Trimming removed 3 bases at V and 4 bases at J, with 12 bases between. Germline V gene data show CDR1 as MNHNS and CDR2 as SASEGT. The CDR3 bases that were read are TGTGCCAGCAGTGATCGCGGGCTAGGTAATGAAAAA. Protein product: CASSDRGLGNEK. The entire CDR3 reads CASSDRGLGNEKLFF.

About this clone itself: The CDR3 goes on 3 residues after the read ends, and that part is filled in from the germline J gene. The V and J genes are TRBV7-3 and TRBJ1-5, with D possibly being TRBD1 (6 bases). The CDR3 length is 14 residues. The V gene lost 8 bases and the J gene lost 9 bases, with 20 bases spanning the gap. Germline V gene sequence: CDR1 SGHTA, CDR2 FQGTGA. The CDR3 DNA, read in part, is TGTGCCAGCGTCAAAAGGGGGGGGGAGCGGCCC. It specifies CASVKRGGERP. Given in full, the CDR3 is CASVKRGGERPQHF.